This TCR beta chain was retrieved from a study of CD4 T cells in relation to SARS-CoV-2 and coronaviruses. Study as a whole: The HLA restriction of the shared crossreactive spike epitopes was mapped. Study outcomes and limitations: In around 63% of donors, memory CD4+ clonotypes crossrecognized SARS-CoV-2 and at least one common cold coronavirus spike.

Sorted naive or memory CD4+ cells met CEF peptides for roughly nine days. Trimming at V came to 3 bases and at J to 4 bases, leaving 6 bases not matched to a gene. Germline V gene data show CDR1 as SGHRS and CDR2 as YFSETQ. This CDR3 is 15 amino acids long. CEF-cultured naive and memory CD4+ T cell DNA got survey-level sequencing. Sequencing used immunoSEQ multiplex PCR; TCRdb keeps in-frame clones, though not all of them. The repertoire consists of 35,000 to 45,000 clones, with 70% to 85% occurring once and the leading ten covering roughly 20%. In the case of this clone: No antigen is known for it.

Sequenced material: memory CD4+ T cells from PBMCs, cultured in vitro. This clonotype was obtained from an adult with COVID-19. The rearrangement links TRBV5-1 to TRBJ2-3; 9 nucleotides match TRBD1. CDR3 bases: TGCGCCAGCAGCTCGGACAGGGGCTGGTCAGATACGCAGTATTTT. Protein sequence: CASSSDRGWSDTQYF.